This is a list of T cell receptor beta chains from one sample in a study of blood T cells in healthy people across ages. TCRdb independently ran MiXCR on the 5' RACE reads; one entry per CDR3 protein. The sample consists of 1.5 million to 2 million distinct CDR3 sequences, roughly 32% of them appearing once. The sequencing sample was made of blood. Receptors originate from a woman in her twenties or thirties in good health. The CDR3 runs from the conserved cysteine through the conserved F or W. The order of the fields is J gene, V gene, CDR3 protein.

j_call: TRBJ2-7
v_call: TRBV18
cdr3_aa: CASSPPTSSRDEQYF

j_call: TRBJ1-1
v_call: TRBV9
cdr3_aa: CASSVVTGSDTEAFF

j_call: TRBJ2-3
v_call: TRBV11-1
cdr3_aa: CASSPGQTRQYF

j_call: TRBJ2-3
v_call: TRBV20-1
cdr3_aa: CSARARGGTNTQYF

j_call: TRBJ2-7
v_call: TRBV5-5
cdr3_aa: CASSLAPGAPYEQYF

j_call: TRBJ2-3
v_call: TRBV27
cdr3_aa: CASSSSGSPDTQYF

j_call: TRBJ1-2
v_call: TRBV7-9
cdr3_aa: CASRPTGSHPYNYGYTF

j_call: TRBJ1-2
v_call: TRBV18
cdr3_aa: CASSPSSNYGNTF

j_call: TRBJ2-1
v_call: TRBV7-9
cdr3_aa: CASSHPSLAGGSSSYNEQFF

j_call: -
v_call: TRBV6-5
cdr3_aa: CASSGPGGYEQYF

j_call: -
v_call: TRBV13
cdr3_aa: CASTPTHEQYF